Below, 8 T cell receptor beta chains from the same sample are listed, as sequenced in a study of cytomegalovirus exposure and HLA in healthy donors. The PCR contained 60 Vbeta and 13 Jbeta primers. Produced via immunoSEQ multiplex PCR; TCRdb's table is partial and in-frame only. The sample records some 130,000 clones, roughly 78% being singletons. The material sequenced was PBMCs. The receptors derive from a man aged 35 to 55 in good health and CMV-seronegative.

In nucleotides, the CDR3 is TGTGCCAGCAGTTTACCCGGGATCTTTCCGTTCGAGCAGTACTTC. It encodes CASSLPGIFPFEQYF. This rearrangement joins TRBV28 to TRBJ2-7, with a weak D call TRBD2 (5 bases). From germline, CDR1 is MDHEN and CDR2 SYDVKM. The V and J ends lost 2 bases and 6 bases respectively, with 17 bases between them. This CDR3 has 15 residues.

This clone showed up just once. The genes are TRBV5-6 and TRBJ1-4, with TRBD1 identical over 8 bases. The length of the CDR3 is 17 residues. V lost 4 bases, J lost 3 bases, and 11 bases stayed unmatched. CDR1 is SGHDT, CDR2 YYEEEE, per germline. The CDR3 DNA is TGTGCCAGCAGCCCCCGTGGACAGGGATCCCCTAATGAAAAACTGTTTTTT. It codes for CASSPRGQGSPNEKLFF.

This clone came up once. The V gene is TRBV11-2, the J gene TRBJ1-6; TRBD1 agrees at 8 bases. Losses at the gene ends were 5 bases for V and 8 bases for J; bases not matched to a gene: 8. This CDR3 contains 15 residues. Germline V lookup: CDR1 SGHAT, CDR2 FQNNGV. This CDR3 reads CASSQVGTGDSPLHF. The CDR3 DNA follows: TGTGCCAGCAGCCAAGTGGGGACAGGCGATTCACCCCTCCACTTT.

The V and J genes are TRBV28 and TRBJ2-3; D is uncertain. This CDR3 has 13 amino acids. V gave up 2 bases and J gave up 0 bases, with 3 bases separating them. CDR1 is MDHEN and CDR2 is SYDVKM in the germline V gene. In DNA, the CDR3 is TGTGCCAGCAGTTTAACAAGCACAGATACGCAGTATTTT. Protein sequence: CASSLTSTDTQYF.

V is TRBV7-9 and J is TRBJ1-1; TRBD1 agrees at 11 bases. The CDR3 covers 15 residues. CDR1 is SEHNR, CDR2 FQNEAQ, per germline (reference sequence). The V gene end was trimmed by 5 bases and the J gene end by 5 bases; junction bases not matched to a gene: 7. The CDR3 DNA is TGTGCCAGCAGCGCGTGGACAGGGGGCAGGACTGAAGCTTTCTTT. It codes for CASSAWTGGRTEAFF.

V and J are TRBV7-2 and TRBJ1-4, with D unresolved. This CDR3 is built from 13 residues. The V and J ends lost 5 bases and 7 bases respectively, with 11 bases between them. CDR1 and CDR2 (germline): SGHTA, FQGNSA. The CDR3 protein is CASSPLRGEKLFF. CDR3 nucleotide sequence: TGTGCCAGCAGCCCCCTTCGGGGTGAAAAACTGTTTTTT.

This chain uses TRBV2 with TRBJ2-2; no reliable D call. Germline V CDR1 and CDR2: SNHLY, FYNNEI. The CDR3 sequence is 11 residues long. V lost 6 bases to trimming and J lost 4 bases, with 3 bases between them. Written as DNA, the CDR3 is TGTGCCAGCAGCTTCACCGGGGAGCTGTTTTTT. This encodes CASSFTGELFF.

The J gene is TRBJ2-3, the V gene TRBV2, with D unclear. The CDR3 totals 13 residues. The germline CDR1 and CDR2 sequences are SNHLY and FYNNEI. V lost 3 bases to trimming and J lost 0 bases, with 4 bases between them. The CDR3 DNA is TGTGCCAGCAGTGAGGCTAGCACAGATACGCAGTATTTT. Amino acids: CASSEASTDTQYF.